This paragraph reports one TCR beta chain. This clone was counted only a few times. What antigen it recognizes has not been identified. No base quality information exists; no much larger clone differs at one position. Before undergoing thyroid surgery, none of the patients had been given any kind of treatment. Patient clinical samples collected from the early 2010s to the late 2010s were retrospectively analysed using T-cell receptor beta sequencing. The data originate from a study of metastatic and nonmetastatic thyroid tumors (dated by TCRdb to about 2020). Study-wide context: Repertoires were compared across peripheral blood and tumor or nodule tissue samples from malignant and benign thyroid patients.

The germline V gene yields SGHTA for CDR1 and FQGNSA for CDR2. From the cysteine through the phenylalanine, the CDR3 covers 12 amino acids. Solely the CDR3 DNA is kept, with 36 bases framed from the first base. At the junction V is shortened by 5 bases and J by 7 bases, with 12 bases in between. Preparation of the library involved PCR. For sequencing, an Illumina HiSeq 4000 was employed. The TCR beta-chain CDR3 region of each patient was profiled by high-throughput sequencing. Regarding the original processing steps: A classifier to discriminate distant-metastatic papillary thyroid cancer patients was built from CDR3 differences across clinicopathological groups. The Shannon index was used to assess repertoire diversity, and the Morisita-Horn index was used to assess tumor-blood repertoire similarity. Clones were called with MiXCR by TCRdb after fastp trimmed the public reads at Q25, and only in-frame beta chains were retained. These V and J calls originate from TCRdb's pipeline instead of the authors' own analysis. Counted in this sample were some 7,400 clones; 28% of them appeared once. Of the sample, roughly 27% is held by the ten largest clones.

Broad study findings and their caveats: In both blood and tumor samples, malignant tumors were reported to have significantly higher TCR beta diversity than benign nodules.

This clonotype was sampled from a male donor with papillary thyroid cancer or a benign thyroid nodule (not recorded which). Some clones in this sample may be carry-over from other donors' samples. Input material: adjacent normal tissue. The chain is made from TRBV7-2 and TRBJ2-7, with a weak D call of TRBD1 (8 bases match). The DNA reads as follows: TGTGCCAGCAGCAACAGGGGGGGGGAGCAGTACTTC. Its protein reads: CASSNRGGEQYF.